The 17 T cell receptor beta chains in this list originate from one sample, sequenced in a study of T cells in Graves' hyperthyroidism and ophthalmopathy. RNA transcripts served as the template for amplifying TCR beta CDR3 regions. HTBI primers drove first-round RT-PCR of the TCR CDR3. TCRdb re-derived calls from the multiplex PCR reads in MiXCR, one entry per CDR3 protein. The table shows roughly 500,000 distinct CDR3 sequences, with under 25% occurring only once. Sequencing was done on a sample of blood. The receptor set was obtained from an older woman with Graves' ophthalmopathy.

In its sample, this clonotype was seen once. The chain has TRBV5-1 and TRBJ2-5, with D perhaps TRBD1 (6 bases). This CDR3 spans 14 amino acids. CDR1 and CDR2 from the germline V gene are SGHRS and YFSETQ. V lost 2 bases, J lost 2 bases, and 10 bases lay in between. As DNA, the CDR3 is TGCGCCAGCAGCTTTCGGGACAAGCAAGAGACCCAGTACTTC. The encoded protein is CASSFRDKQETQYF.

This chain connects TRBV7-3 to TRBJ2-1; D might be TRBD2 (5 bases). The germline V and J ends were trimmed by 8 bases and 9 bases, with 17 bases remaining between them. Germline-derived CDR1 and CDR2 are SGHTA and FQGTGA. The CDR3 is 13 amino acids. The CDR3 bases are TGTGCCAGCTCACTGCGAGGGATTGGTGAGCAGTTCTTC. Translated: CASSLRGIGEQFF.

The chain is built from TRBV20-1 and TRBJ1-5, with 8 bases matching TRBD1. The CDR3 is made up of 12 amino acids. Germline V gene lookup returns CDR1 DFQATT and CDR2 SNEGSKA (reference sequence). After removal of 7 bases from V and 7 bases from J, the junction contained 6 bases not matched to a gene. CDR3: CSGQGAEQPQHF. CDR3 DNA: TGCAGTGGCCAGGGGGCTGAGCAGCCCCAGCATTTT.

V is TRBV10-2 and J is TRBJ1-1; unclear D gene. V was pared by 7 bases and J by 7 bases, with 10 bases between. The CDR3 runs to 11 residues. Germline assignment: CDR1 WSHSY and CDR2 SAAADI. DNA for the CDR3: TGCGCCAGCAATCTTGGGCTTGAAGCTTTCTTT. Amino acid sequence: CASNLGLEAFF.

The chain is built from TRBV7-9 and TRBJ2-7, with 7 nucleotides matching TRBD2. The CDR3 is 15 residues long. The ends lost 5 bases at V and 2 bases at J; junction bases unmatched: 9. CDR1 SEHNR and CDR2 FQNEAQ come from the germline V gene (reference sequence). The CDR3 region is CASSRRASGTYEQYF. Here the CDR3 DNA reads TGTGCCAGCAGCCGCAGGGCTAGCGGAACCTACGAGCAGTACTTC.

This clonotype was detected only a few times. The V call is TRBV9, the J call TRBJ2-3, with D hard to call. Trimming took 4 bases from V and 3 from J, leaving 9 bases between them. The CDR3 totals 13 residues. The germline V gene encodes CDR1 SGDLS and CDR2 YYNGEE. The CDR3 sequence: CASSSDQTDTQYF. The DNA for the CDR3 is TGTGCCAGCAGCTCCGACCAGACAGATACGCAGTATTTT.

This clonotype was recorded at least ten times. This chain joins TRBV6-4 and TRBJ1-1; D perhaps matches TRBD1 (6 bases). CDR3 length equals 13 residues. CDR1 is MRHNA and CDR2 is SNTAGT in the germline V gene. V was cut by 6 bases and J by 1 base, with 9 bases left in between. CDR3 DNA sequence: TGTGCCAGCAGCATGACAGGGAACACTGAAGCTTTCTTT. This encodes CASSMTGNTEAFF.

This rearrangement joins TRBV2 to TRBJ2-7, with D possibly matching TRBD2 (5 bases). Trimming shortened V by 6 bases and J by 7 bases, and 19 bases separated the two germline ends. Germline values: CDR1 SNHLY, CDR2 FYNNEI. The CDR3 sequence is 14 residues long. CDR3 residues: CASREVVAQVEQYF. In DNA form, the CDR3 reads TGTGCCAGCAGGGAGGTAGTAGCCCAGGTGGAGCAGTACTTC.

The rearrangement joins TRBV5-1 to TRBJ2-2; no clear D gene. This CDR3 is 14 amino acids long. Germline V gene data show CDR1 as SGHRS and CDR2 as YFSETQ. V was clipped by 0 bases and J by 5 bases, with 8 bases between them. The CDR3 reads CASSLALRTGELFF. The CDR3 bases are TGCGCCAGCAGCTTGGCCCTCCGGACCGGGGAGCTGTTTTTT.

This clonotype came up a few times. The chain uses TRBV20-1 and TRBJ2-1, with 10 nucleotides matching TRBD2. Germline values: CDR1 DFQATT, CDR2 SNEGSKA (reference sequence). Unmatched junction bases numbered 6, after V lost 3 bases and J lost 7 bases. The CDR3 spans 14 residues. DNA for the CDR3: TGCAGTGCTAGGCCAGCGGGAGGGTCGAATGAGCAGTTCTTC. Residues: CSARPAGGSNEQFF.

As to this clonotype: Sequence at one end of the junction differs from germline and may be a read error. This chain links TRBV20-1 with TRBJ1-5; D not certain. The germline V gene encodes CDR1 DFQATT and CDR2 SNEGSKA (reference sequence). The CDR3 runs to 12 residues. Here the CDR3 reads CSARHSNQLQHF. CDR3 DNA: TGCAGTGCTAGACATAGCAATCAGCTCCAGCATTTT.

This clonotype occurred many times. The chain has TRBV12-3 or TRBV12-4 and TRBJ2-1; 10 nucleotides match TRBD2. V shed 6 bases and J 4 bases; nucleotides not matched to a gene: 6. The CDR3 covers 15 residues. This CDR3 reads CASSSGTSAYNEQFF. CDR3 DNA sequence: TGTGCCAGCAGCTCCGGGACTAGCGCTTACAATGAGCAGTTCTTC.

This clonotype has a count of ten or more. The V and J genes are TRBV7-8 and TRBJ1-1; the D gene is possibly TRBD1 (6 bases). V shed 6 bases and J shed 5 bases, with 10 bases lying between them. CDR1 and CDR2 (germline): SGHVS, FQNEAQ. CDR3 length equals 12 residues. Here the CDR3 reads CASSKDRTEAFF. The CDR3 DNA sequence: TGTGCCAGCAGTAAGGACAGAACTGAAGCTTTCTTT.

This clonotype was counted ten times or more. The genes are TRBV20-1 and TRBJ2-5; D is possibly TRBD2 (6 bases). Trimming removed 4 bases at V and 2 bases at J, with 14 bases between. This CDR3 comprises 14 residues. Per the germline V gene, CDR1 is DFQATT and CDR2 is SNEGSKA (reference sequence). The CDR3 is CSATYGSRQETQYF. The CDR3 nucleotides read TGCAGTGCTACTTACGGGAGCCGACAAGAGACCCAGTACTTC.

This clonotype was seen repeatedly, ten times or more. The chain is built from TRBV28 and TRBJ2-2; D is undetermined. The CDR3 sequence is 19 residues long. In germline, CDR1 is MDHEN, CDR2 SYDVKM. V was pared by 3 bases and J by 2 bases, with 22 bases between. The CDR3 loop reads CASSFLLDPQRLNTGELFF. The CDR3, as DNA: TGTGCCAGCAGTTTCCTACTGGACCCTCAACGACTCAACACCGGGGAGCTGTTTTTT.

The J gene is TRBJ2-7, the V gene TRBV12-3 or TRBV12-4, with 13 bases aligning to TRBD2. The better agreement between TRBJ2-1 and the DNA end casts doubt on the J call. CDR3 size: 20 residues. The CDR3 DNA reads as TGTGCCAGCAGTTCCTCACGCCTGAGGGGACTAGCGGGGAGCTCCTACGAGCAGTTCTTC. It is translated as CASSSSRLRGLAGSSYEQFF.

The chain employs TRBV12-5 and TRBJ1-1; no clear D gene. The germline V gene encodes CDR1 LGHNT and CDR2 FRNRAP. Between the trimmed V and J ends, which lost 6 bases and 0 bases, there was a span of 11 bases. The CDR3 spans 14 residues. The CDR3 here is CASGPDLVNTEAFF. CDR3 bases: TGTGCTAGTGGACCCGATTTGGTGAACACTGAAGCTTTCTTT.